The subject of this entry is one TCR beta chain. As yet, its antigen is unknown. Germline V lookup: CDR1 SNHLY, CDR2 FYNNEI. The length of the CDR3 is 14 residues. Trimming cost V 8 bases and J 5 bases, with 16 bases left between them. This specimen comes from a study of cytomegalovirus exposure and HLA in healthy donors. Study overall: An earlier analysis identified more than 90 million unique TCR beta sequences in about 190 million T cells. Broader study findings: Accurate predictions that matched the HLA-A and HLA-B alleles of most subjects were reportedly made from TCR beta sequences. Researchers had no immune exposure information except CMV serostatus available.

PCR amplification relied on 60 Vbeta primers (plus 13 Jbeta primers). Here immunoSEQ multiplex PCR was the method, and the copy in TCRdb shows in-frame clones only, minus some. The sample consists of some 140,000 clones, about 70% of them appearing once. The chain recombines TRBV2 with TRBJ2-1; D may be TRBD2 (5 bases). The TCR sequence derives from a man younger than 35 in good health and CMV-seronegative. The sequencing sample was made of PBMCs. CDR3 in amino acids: CASSNAAGNNEQFF. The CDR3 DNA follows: TGTGCCAGCTCGAACGCCGCGGGTAACAATGAGCAGTTCTTC.